This passage covers 14 T cell receptor beta chains from one sample sequenced in a study of blood T cell repertoires in COVID-19 (dated by TCRdb to 2020 to 2021). The library was prepared using the immunoSEQ multiplex PCR assay. Not all clones reach the TCRdb copy of this immuneACCESS table, which keeps in-frame sequences only. Checked studies attribute under half of the gap to unresolved V genes and leave the rest unexplained. The sample records 300,000 to 400,000 clones, around 85% of which are singletons. The biggest ten clones account for about 4% of the sample. The material sequenced was PBMCs or T cells enriched from blood (not recorded which). These receptors came from a woman in her 40s with acute COVID-19.

The rearrangement links TRBV7-2 to TRBJ1-1, with unresolved D. This CDR3 is 15 amino acids long. The germline gives CDR1 SGHTA, CDR2 FQGNSA. V lost 5 bases and J 0 bases, leaving 13 bases between the germline ends. CDR3 sequence (DNA): TGTGCCAGCAGCCCGGCGGCCGCGGTGAACACTGAAGCTTTCTTT. The encoded protein is CASSPAAAVNTEAFF.

The rearrangement joins TRBV11-2 to TRBJ2-7; D is undetermined. This CDR3 is 15 amino acids long. Germline assignment: CDR1 SGHAT and CDR2 FQNNGV. Trimming shortened V by 1 base and J by 0 bases, and 10 bases separated the two germline ends. The CDR3 here is CASSLVFTSSYEQYF. The CDR3 DNA is TGTGCCAGCAGCTTAGTGTTCACCAGCTCCTACGAGCAGTACTTC.

V and J are TRBV4-2 and TRBJ2-5; the D is unclear. This CDR3 is built from 15 residues. Trimming left V 1 base short and J 0 bases short, with 9 bases between. Germline values: CDR1 LGHNA, CDR2 YNFKEQ. The CDR3: CASSQVAGYQETQYF. The DNA of the CDR3 is TGTGCCAGCAGCCAAGTTGCCGGGTACCAAGAGACCCAGTACTTC.

The chain employs TRBV5-1 and TRBJ1-2, with 8 bases aligning to TRBD1. The germline V gene encodes CDR1 SGHRS and CDR2 YFSETQ. The CDR3 runs to 15 residues. The ends lost 0 bases at V and 8 bases at J; junction bases unmatched: 9. CDR3 nucleotide sequence: TGCGCCAGCAGCTTGGGACAGGGGAACCTTGGAGGCTACACCTTC. It specifies CASSLGQGNLGGYTF. Drawing the rest from reference TRBV5-1 and TRBJ1-2, the complete variable domain is KAGVTQTPRYLIKTRGQQVTLSCSPISGHRSVSWYQQTPGQGLQFLFEYFSETQRNKGNFPGRFSGRQFSNSRSEMNVSTLELGDSALYLCASSLGQGNLGGYTFGSGTRLTVV.

The chain joins TRBV25-1 to TRBJ2-1; D is ambiguous. In germline, CDR1 is MGHDK, CDR2 SYGVNS. The CDR3 contains 14 residues. V lost 1 base, J lost 6 bases, and 10 bases lay in between. The DNA for the CDR3 is TGTGCCAGCAGTGAATTGTATAGCTCCAATGAGCAGTTCTTC. As protein: CASSELYSSNEQFF.

The J gene is TRBJ2-1, the V gene TRBV27; possibly TRBD1 for D (6 bases). The CDR3 has 16 amino acids. The V gene lost 5 bases and the J gene lost 13 bases, with 27 bases spanning the gap. In germline, CDR1 is MNHEY, CDR2 SMNVEV (reference sequence). This CDR3 reads CASSILPGQIYNGQFF. Written as DNA, the CDR3 is TGTGCCAGCAGTATCCTCCCGGGACAAATCTACAATGGTCAGTTCTTC.

This clone is a singleton in its sample. The rearrangement joins TRBV27 to TRBJ1-4; tentative D call: TRBD1 (5 bases). Germline V gives CDR1 MNHEY, CDR2 SMNVEV (reference sequence). The CDR3 is made up of 14 amino acids. V lost 6 bases and J 6 bases, leaving 14 bases between the germline ends. The CDR3 protein is CASSNERGYEKLFF. Written as DNA, the CDR3 is TGTGCCAGCAGCAATGAAAGGGGCTATGAAAAACTGTTTTTT.

The gene calls are TRBV18 and TRBJ2-3; 13 nucleotides match TRBD2. V was clipped by 3 bases and J by 9 bases; unmatched bases: 9. The CDR3 sequence is 16 residues long. The germline gives CDR1 KGHSH, CDR2 LQKENI. The chain's CDR3 is CASSPLGLAGVPTQYF. Written as DNA, the CDR3 is TGTGCCAGCTCACCCCTCGGACTAGCGGGAGTCCCAACGCAGTATTTT.

The chain links TRBV27 to TRBJ1-5; a possible D gene is TRBD1 (6 bases). V was trimmed by 5 bases and J by 1 base, leaving 24 bases between them. The CDR3 is made up of 19 amino acids. Germline lookup yields CDR1 MNHEY and CDR2 SMNVEV (reference sequence). The CDR3 DNA is TGTGCCAGCAGTGTAAGGGCGCCGTACAGGGAGGGAAGCAATCAGCCCCAGCATTTT. Its translation is CASSVRAPYREGSNQPQHF.

This clone appeared once. The chain carries TRBV19 and TRBJ1-2, with TRBD1 as a possible D gene (6 bases). This CDR3 spans 14 amino acids. The V gene lost 5 bases and the J gene lost 0 bases, with 10 bases spanning the gap. Looked up from germline, CDR1 is LNHDA and CDR2 is SQIVND (reference sequence). The DNA of the CDR3 is TGTGCCAGTAGTGCGGACAGAACTAACTATGGCTACACCTTC. The encoded protein is CASSADRTNYGYTF.

This chain uses TRBV21-1 with TRBJ2-7; the table's D call, TRBD2, was not checked against the DNA. TRBV21-1 is a listed pseudogene. The CDR3 extends over 22 amino acids. The CDR3 sequence: CASSKSKGRPSFGAGGIHEQYF. CDR3 sequence (DNA): TGTGCCAGCAGCAAATCTAAGGGGCGCCCCAGTTTTGGGGCGGGAGGGATCCACGAGCAGTACTTC.

V is TRBV11-2 and J is TRBJ2-5, with 10 bases matching TRBD2. J lost 6 bases, V lost 2 bases, and 6 bases had no gene match. Germline V CDR1 and CDR2: SGHAT, FQNNGV. The CDR3 consists of 15 residues. The CDR3 reads CASSLISGGAKTQYF. Here the CDR3 DNA reads TGTGCCAGCAGCTTAATAAGCGGGGGGGCAAAGACCCAGTACTTC.

The genes are TRBV18 and TRBJ2-5, with a possible D match to TRBD2 (5 bases). The CDR3 length is 13 residues. CDR1 and CDR2 from the germline V gene are KGHSH and LQKENI. V lost 3 bases and J lost 5, with 10 bases in between. CDR3 amino acids: CASSPGNLETQYF. CDR3 nucleotide sequence: TGTGCCAGCTCACCCGGGAACCTGGAGACCCAGTACTTC.

This chain links TRBV6-6 with TRBJ1-1; 9 nucleotides line up with TRBD1. Germline values: CDR1 MNHNY, CDR2 SVGAGI (reference sequence). This CDR3 comprises 17 residues. Losses at the gene ends were 6 bases for V and 5 bases for J; bases not matched to a gene: 16. In nucleotides, the CDR3 is TGTGCCAGCAGCCGAACAGGGGGCAGGGGGTTGGGGACTGAAGCTTTCTTT. Translation gives CASSRTGGRGLGTEAFF.